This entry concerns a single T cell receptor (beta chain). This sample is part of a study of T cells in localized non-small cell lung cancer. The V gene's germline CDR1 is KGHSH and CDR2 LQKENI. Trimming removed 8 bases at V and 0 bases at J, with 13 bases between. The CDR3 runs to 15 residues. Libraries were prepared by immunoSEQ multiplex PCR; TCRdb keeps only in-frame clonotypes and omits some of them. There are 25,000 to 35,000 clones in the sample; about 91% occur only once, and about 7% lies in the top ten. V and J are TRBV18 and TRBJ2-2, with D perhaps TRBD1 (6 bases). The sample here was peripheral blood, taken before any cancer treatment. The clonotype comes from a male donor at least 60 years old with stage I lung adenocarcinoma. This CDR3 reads CASAQGLTNTGELFF. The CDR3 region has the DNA TGTGCCAGCGCCCAGGGGCTAACGAACACCGGGGAGCTGTTTTTT.